Listed here is a single TCR beta chain. Its antigen is currently not known. No quality values exist for individual bases; no much larger clone is one base distant. Participants in the prospective study were enrolled through a virtual design, were aged roughly 18 to 100 years, and lived in roughly 24 United States geographic areas. Cohort assignment in the prospective study relied on participant-reported clinical history from a screening survey and a study questionnaire. A participant counted as exposed if, within 2 weeks of entering the study, that participant had been in contact with someone who had a PCR-confirmed or clinician-diagnosed COVID-19 case. In the prospective study, mobile phlebotomists collected whole blood, serum and a nasopharyngeal or oropharyngeal swab from each participant. Additional blood draws and questionnaires over a 2-month period could optionally be provided by prospective study participants. Before DNA extraction, prospective study blood samples were shipped either frozen or at room temperature.

The sample comes from a study of blood T cell repertoires in COVID-19 (dated by TCRdb to the early 2020s). Study-wide context: Samples from collaborators originated in the United States, Italy and Spain and spanned both the acute and convalescent phases of COVID-19. The material from the prospective study consisted of cDNA or gDNA derived from T cells, B-cell-depleted T cells, or PBMCs. The dataset comprised deeply sampled blood TCRbeta repertoires from subjects exposed to, actively infected with, or recovered from COVID-19. A freely available public database, intended as a resource for researchers studying the immune response to SARS-CoV-2, is where the repertoires were released. The samples were drawn from the first 160 participants of the ongoing ImmuneRACE study and from 1,200 or so subjects provided by 6 global collaborators. Nearly every sample came with metadata listing a de-identified subject ID, COVID-19 status, age in years and sex. Where HLA class I and class II types were available, the types were taken from metadata supplied by the sample provider, not from assay-based typing. The full study reports these points: The amount of clinical and demographic metadata varied by source and participant and was provided uncurated.

TCRbeta CDR3 regions were amplified from genomic DNA using the immunoSEQ Assay, a bias-controlled multiplex PCR. Concerning the study's data processing: Within the assay, amplification of reference gene primers was used to estimate how many nucleated cells each sample contained. Sequence reads were collapsed and filtered to measure the absolute abundance of every unique TCRbeta CDR3 rearrangement. For each sample, productive Simpson clonality was calculated as the square root of Simpson's diversity index across productive rearrangements. The immuneACCESS repertoire file appears here via TCRdb, limited to in-frame rearrangements. These files lack a portion of the clones; in checked studies, under half of the deficit traces to unresolved V genes, and the cause of the others is not known. V and J calls plus clone size are reproduced from that table; the DNA served to infer D and trimming. In this sample the table shows fewer than 250,000 clones, just under 90% of which occur a single time. The top ten constitute 0.87% of the sample.

Sequencing was carried out using PBMCs or T cells enriched from blood (not recorded which). The TCR was taken from a man in his fifties who had been exposed to COVID-19.

The nucleotide sequence is given as TGTGCCAGCAGTGCACACCGGACTAGCGGGGGAGGTGAGGATACGCAGTATTTT. It is translated as CASSAHRTSGGGEDTQYF. This receptor chain uses TRBV25-1 and TRBJ2-3, with 13 bases matching TRBD2. Taken from cysteine to phenylalanine, the CDR3 has 18 residues. Only CDR3 DNA remains: 54 bases, in frame from the first base. CDR1 and CDR2, looked up from the germline V gene, are MGHDK and SYGVNS. From V the trimming removes 4 bases and from J it removes 6 bases, while the gene matches leave 13 bases of the junction unaccounted for.